The table lists the clone carrying this T cell receptor beta chain with a count of one. The germline V gene encodes CDR1 SGHDT and CDR2 YYEEEE. This CDR3 contains 16 residues. V shed 0 bases and J 7 bases; nucleotides not matched to a gene: 10. Only in-frame clones appear in the TCRdb table, and some are missing; sequencing was by immunoSEQ multiplex PCR. The sample shows 120,000 or so clones, approximately 94% of them seen only once. This record belongs to a study of control samples from healthy donors and cancer patients. Sequenced sample: blood. The TCR was taken from a man aged 30 to 45 in good health. This chain links TRBV5-6 with TRBJ2-3, with 8 bases identical to TRBD2. CDR3 sequence (DNA): TGTGCCAGCAGCTTGGCGGCGCGGGGGGTGGGAAATACGCAGTATTTT. It translates to CASSLAARGVGNTQYF.